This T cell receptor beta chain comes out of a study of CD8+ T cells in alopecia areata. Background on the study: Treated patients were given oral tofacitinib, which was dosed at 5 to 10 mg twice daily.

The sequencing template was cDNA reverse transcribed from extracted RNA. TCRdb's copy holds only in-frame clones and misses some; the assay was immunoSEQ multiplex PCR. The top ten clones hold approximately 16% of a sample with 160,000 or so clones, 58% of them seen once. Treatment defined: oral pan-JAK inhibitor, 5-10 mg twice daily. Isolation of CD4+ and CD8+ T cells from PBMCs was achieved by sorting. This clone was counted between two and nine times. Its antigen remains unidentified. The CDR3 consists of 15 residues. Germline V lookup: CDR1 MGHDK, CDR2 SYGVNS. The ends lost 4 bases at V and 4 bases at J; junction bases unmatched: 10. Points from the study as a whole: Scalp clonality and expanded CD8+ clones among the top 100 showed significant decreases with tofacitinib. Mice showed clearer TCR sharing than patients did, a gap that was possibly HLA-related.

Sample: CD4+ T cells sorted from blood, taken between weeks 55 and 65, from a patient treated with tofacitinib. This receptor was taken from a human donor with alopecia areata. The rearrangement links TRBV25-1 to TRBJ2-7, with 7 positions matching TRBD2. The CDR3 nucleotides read TGTGCCAGCAGTGCCCCTGCGGGGGTAGGGTACGAGCAGTACTTC. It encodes CASSAPAGVGYEQYF.